The 17 T cell receptor beta chains listed next were all sequenced from one sample in a study of CXCR3-negative and CXCR3-positive naive CD8 T cells. TRB cDNA libraries were made by UMI-labeled 5' RACE. TCRdb re-called the 5' RACE reads and catalogs CDR3 proteins one per entry, DNA excluded. The sample has about 130,000 distinct CDR3 sequences, and its top ten clones hold about 0.48%. Sequenced material: naive CXCR3- CD8+ T cells from blood. Subset noted: CD45RO-CCR7+CD27+CD95- naive CD8+ T cells lacking CXCR3 (TNR3-). Receptors originate from a human donor in good health. Some clones in this sample may be carry-over from other donors' samples.

The chain's CDR3 is CASSLGDRSSYEQYF. The chain recombines TRBV7-2 with TRBJ2-7. CDR1 and CDR2 (germline): SGHTA, FQGNSA. The CDR3 runs to 15 residues.

This rearrangement joins TRBV6-5 to TRBJ2-7; as DNA is missing, the TRBD1 call by TCRdb cannot be tested. CDR1 is MNHEY, CDR2 SVGAGI, per germline. This CDR3 has 13 amino acids. CDR3 sequence reads: CASRPQGPNEQYF.

V and J are TRBV20-1 and TRBJ2-3; checking the TCRdb D call of TRBD1 is not possible without DNA. The CDR3 runs 14 residues. The germline gives CDR1 DFQATT, CDR2 SNEGSKA (reference sequence). This chain's CDR3 is CSASRDRGTDTQYF.

The chain employs TRBV6-2 or TRBV6-3 and TRBJ2-7; the D call from TCRdb, TRBD1, cannot be confirmed without DNA. Germline loops: CDR1 MNHEY, CDR2 SVGEGT. This CDR3 is 14 amino acids long. CDR3 residues: CASSYGAGSREQYF.

This chain's CDR3 is CSAGKGETQYF. The chain combines TRBV29-1 with TRBJ2-5; TCRdb's D gene call, TRBD1, goes unchecked for lack of DNA. The V gene's germline CDR1 is SQVTM and CDR2 ANQGSEA. The CDR3 totals 11 residues. The variable domain in full, completed from reference TRBV29-1 and TRBJ2-5, reads SAVISQKPSRDICQRGTSLTIQCQVDSQVTMMFWYRQQPGQSLTLIATANQGSEATYESGFVIDKFPISRPNLTFSTLTVSNMSPEDSSIYLCSAGKGETQYFGPGTRLLVL.

This chain links TRBV5-1 with TRBJ2-7; TCRdb designates TRBD2, a call that cannot be tested without DNA. The germline gives CDR1 SGHRS, CDR2 YFSETQ. This CDR3 is 16 amino acids long. Here the CDR3 reads CASSSLLGLAGDEQYF.

V and J are TRBV4-1 and TRBJ2-3. The CDR3 contains 15 residues. CDR1 is MGHRA and CDR2 is YSYEKL in the germline V gene. Here the CDR3 reads CASSQVVGSTDTQYF.

The V and J genes are TRBV12-3 or TRBV12-4 and TRBJ2-2; TCRdb calls TRBD1, which cannot be checked without DNA. This CDR3 is 15 amino acids long. The CDR3 loop reads CASTPTEINTGELFF.

The chain combines TRBV28 with TRBJ2-5. Germline V lookup: CDR1 MDHEN, CDR2 SYDVKM. The CDR3 is made up of 12 amino acids. CDR3 sequence: CASSYPSETQYF.

V gene TRBV28 combines with J gene TRBJ1-6. There are 18 residues in the CDR3. Germline V gene lookup returns CDR1 MDHEN and CDR2 SYDVKM. Here the CDR3 reads CASRPAGAWSSYNSPLHF.

The chain combines TRBV6-5 with TRBJ2-2. This CDR3 has 13 residues. Germline V gene data show CDR1 as MNHEY and CDR2 as SVGAGI. CDR3 sequence: CASSAHATGELFF.

The chain joins TRBV7-3 to TRBJ2-7; the TRBD2 assignment by TCRdb is unverifiable without DNA. This CDR3 has 20 amino acids. Looked up from germline, CDR1 is SGHTA and CDR2 is FQGTGA. This CDR3 is CASSLLGGRAPDGPSYEQYF.

This chain joins TRBV7-9 and TRBJ1-6. From germline, CDR1 is SEHNR and CDR2 FQNEAQ (reference sequence). There are 16 residues in the CDR3. This CDR3 reads CASSSLVGGPFLPLHF.

This rearrangement joins TRBV29-1 to TRBJ2-7; the TRBD1 assignment by TCRdb is unverifiable without DNA. The length of the CDR3 is 13 residues. The V gene's germline CDR1 is SQVTM and CDR2 ANQGSEA. The chain's CDR3 is CSVIDRGHYEQYF.

CDR3 in amino acids: CATSRPGGAGTWEQYF. The chain combines TRBV15 with TRBJ2-7; TCRdb selects TRBD2, and the lack of DNA leaves this call unchecked. The germline CDR1 and CDR2 sequences are LNHNV and YYDKDF (reference sequence). The CDR3 is 16 amino acids. Supplemented by reference TRBV15 and TRBJ2-7, the full variable domain reads DAMVIQNPRYQVTQFGKPVTLSCSQTLNHNVMYWYQQKSSQAPKLLFHYYDKDFNNEADTPDNFQSRRPNTSFCFLDIRSPGLGDTAMYLCATSRPGGAGTWEQYFGPGTRLTVT.

The rearrangement joins TRBV7-6 to TRBJ2-5; TCRdb outputs TRBD2, but without DNA this stays unchecked. Germline CDR1 SGHVS, CDR2 FNYEAQ. The CDR3 runs 15 residues. The CDR3 protein is CASSTTSRGQETQYF. Filled out from reference TRBV7-6 and TRBJ2-5, the complete variable domain reads GAGVSQSPRYKVTKRGQDVALRCDPISGHVSLYWYRQALGQGPEFLTYFNYEAQQDKSGLPNDRFSAERPEGSISTLTIQRTEQRDSAMYRCASSTTSRGQETQYFGPGTRLLVL.

The gene calls are TRBV24-1 and TRBJ1-1; there is no DNA to check the TCRdb D call of TRBD1. Germline CDR1 and CDR2: KGHDR and SFDVKD. The CDR3 sequence is 12 residues long. The CDR3 sequence is CATRGPDTEAFF.